The T cell receptor beta chain described here comes from a study of early T cells in non-severe SARS-CoV-2 infection. Looking at the study overall: It was bulk RNA from unsorted whole blood that was sequenced, and the chains were unpaired. Study-level findings and limits: Anti-spike CD8 responses were favored in VDJdb matching, and private and CD4 specificities were missed.

By share, this clonotype ranks as medium-sized (0.01 to 0.1%). What it binds is unknown. The ends were cut back, 3 bases at V and 1 base at J, with 17 bases in the middle. Germline CDR1 is GTSNPN and CDR2 is SVGIG (reference sequence). The CDR3 sequence is 16 residues long. In the library, individual cDNA molecules carried attached unique molecular identifiers. MiXCR, applied by TCRdb to the 5' RACE reads, yields one record per CDR3 protein. In the table there are just under 60,000 distinct CDR3 sequences, 8% to 9.5% of which are singletons. The source of this sequence is an adult who was a healthcare worker with PCR-confirmed SARS-CoV-2 infection or an uninfected control (not recorded which). Sequencing was done on a sample of whole blood. V usage is TRBV30 and J usage is TRBJ2-3; either TRBD1 or TRBD2 may fit D (5 bases each). In DNA form, the CDR3 reads TGTGCCTGGAGCCCGGGGCGAGCTTTGGGCACAGATACGCAGTATTTT. This encodes CAWSPGRALGTDTQYF.